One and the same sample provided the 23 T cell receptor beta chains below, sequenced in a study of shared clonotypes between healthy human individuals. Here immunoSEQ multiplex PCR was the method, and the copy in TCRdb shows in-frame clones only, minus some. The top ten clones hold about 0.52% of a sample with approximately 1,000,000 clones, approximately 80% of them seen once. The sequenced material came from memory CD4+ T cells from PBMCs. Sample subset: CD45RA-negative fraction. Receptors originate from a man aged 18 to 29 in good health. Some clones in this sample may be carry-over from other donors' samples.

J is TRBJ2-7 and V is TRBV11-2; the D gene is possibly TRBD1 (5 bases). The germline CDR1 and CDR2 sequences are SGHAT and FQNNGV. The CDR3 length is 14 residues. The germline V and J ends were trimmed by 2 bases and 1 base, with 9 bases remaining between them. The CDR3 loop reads CASSLRSGSYEQYF. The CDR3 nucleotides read TGTGCCAGCAGCTTAAGGTCAGGGTCCTACGAGCAGTACTTC.

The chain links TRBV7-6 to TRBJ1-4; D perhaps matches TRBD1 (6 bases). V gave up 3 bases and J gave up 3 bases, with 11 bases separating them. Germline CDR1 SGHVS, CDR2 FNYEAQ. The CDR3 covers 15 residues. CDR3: CASSFTGRANEKLFF. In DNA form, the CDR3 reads TGTGCCAGCAGCTTTACAGGGCGAGCTAATGAAAAACTGTTTTTT. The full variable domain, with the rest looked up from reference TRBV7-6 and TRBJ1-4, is GAGVSQSPRYKVTKRGQDVALRCDPISGHVSLYWYRQALGQGPEFLTYFNYEAQQDKSGLPNDRFSAERPEGSISTLTIQRTEQRDSAMYRCASSFTGRANEKLFFGSGTQLSVL.

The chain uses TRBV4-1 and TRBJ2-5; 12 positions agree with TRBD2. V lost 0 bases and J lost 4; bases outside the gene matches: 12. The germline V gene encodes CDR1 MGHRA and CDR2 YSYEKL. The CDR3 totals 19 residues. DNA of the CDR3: TGCGCCAGCAGCCAAGACGGGGCCCGGACTAGCGGGATAGCAGAGACCCAGTACTTC. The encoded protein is CASSQDGARTSGIAETQYF.

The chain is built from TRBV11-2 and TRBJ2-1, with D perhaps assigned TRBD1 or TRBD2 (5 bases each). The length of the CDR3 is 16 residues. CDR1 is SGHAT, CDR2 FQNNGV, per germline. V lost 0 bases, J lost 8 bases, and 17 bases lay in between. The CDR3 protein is CASSLEGRRTVDEQFF. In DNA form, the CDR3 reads TGTGCCAGCAGCTTAGAGGGGCGGAGGACCGTCGATGAGCAGTTCTTC.

The CDR3 here is CASTGRVGNTIYF. The CDR3 DNA reads TGTGCCAGCACAGGCAGGGTTGGGAACACCATATATTTT. The chain is built from TRBV9 and TRBJ1-3; weak D call: TRBD1 (5 bases). Trimming pared 6 bases from V and 7 bases from J, leaving 14 bases between. The CDR3 spans 13 residues. Germline lookup yields CDR1 SGDLS and CDR2 YYNGEE.

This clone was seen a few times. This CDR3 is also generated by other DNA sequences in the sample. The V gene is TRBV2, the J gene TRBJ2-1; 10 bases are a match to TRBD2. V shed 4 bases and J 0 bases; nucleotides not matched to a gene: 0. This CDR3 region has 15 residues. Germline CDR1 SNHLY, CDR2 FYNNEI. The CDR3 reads CASSASGSSYNEQFF. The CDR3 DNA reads TGTGCCAGCAGTGCTAGCGGGAGCTCCTACAATGAGCAGTTCTTC.

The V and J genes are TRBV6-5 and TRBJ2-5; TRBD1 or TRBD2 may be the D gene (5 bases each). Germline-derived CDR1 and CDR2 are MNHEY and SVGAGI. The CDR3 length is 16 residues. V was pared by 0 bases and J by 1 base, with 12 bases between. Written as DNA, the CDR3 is TGTGCCAGCAGTTACTCGATGGGACGGAGCCAAGAGACCCAGTACTTC. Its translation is CASSYSMGRSQETQYF.

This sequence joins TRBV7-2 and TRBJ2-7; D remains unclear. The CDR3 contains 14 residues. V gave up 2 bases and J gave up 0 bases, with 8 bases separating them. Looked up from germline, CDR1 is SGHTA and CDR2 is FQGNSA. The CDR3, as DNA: TGTGCCAGCAGCTTAAGGCCGAGCTCCTACGAGCAGTACTTC. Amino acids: CASSLRPSSYEQYF. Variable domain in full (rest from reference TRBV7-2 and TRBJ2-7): GAGVSQSPSNKVTEKGKDVELRCDPISGHTALYWYRQSLGQGLEFLIYFQGNSAPDKSGLPSDRFSAERTGGSVSTLTIQRTQQEDSAVYLCASSLRPSSYEQYFGPGTRLTVT.

The CDR3 bases are TGCGCCAGCAGCCCCGCGGGTCGCGAGCAGTACTTC. Translated: CASSPAGREQYF. This chain uses TRBV5-1 with TRBJ2-7, with a tentative D call TRBD2 (5 bases). The germline CDR1 and CDR2 sequences are SGHRS and YFSETQ. The CDR3 length is 12 residues. Trimming took 4 bases from V and 6 from J, leaving 11 bases between them.

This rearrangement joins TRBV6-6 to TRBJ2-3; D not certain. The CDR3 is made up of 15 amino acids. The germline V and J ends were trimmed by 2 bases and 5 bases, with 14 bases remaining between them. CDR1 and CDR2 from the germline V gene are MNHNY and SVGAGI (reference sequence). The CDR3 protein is CASSYARSSGDTQYF. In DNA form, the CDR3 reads TGTGCCAGCAGTTACGCCAGGTCGTCGGGAGATACGCAGTATTTT.

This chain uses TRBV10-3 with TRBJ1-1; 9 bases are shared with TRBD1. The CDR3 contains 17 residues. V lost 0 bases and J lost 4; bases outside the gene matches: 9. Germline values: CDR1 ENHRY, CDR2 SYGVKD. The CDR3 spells CAISESIVGQGFTEAFF. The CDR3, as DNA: TGTGCCATCAGTGAGTCGATTGTTGGACAGGGGTTCACTGAAGCTTTCTTT.

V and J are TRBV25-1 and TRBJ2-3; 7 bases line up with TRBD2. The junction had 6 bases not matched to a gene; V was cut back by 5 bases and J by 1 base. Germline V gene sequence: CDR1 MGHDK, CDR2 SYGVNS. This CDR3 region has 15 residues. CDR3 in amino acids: CASSLAGGGTDTQYF. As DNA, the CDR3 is TGTGCCAGCAGTTTAGCGGGTGGGGGCACAGATACGCAGTATTTT.

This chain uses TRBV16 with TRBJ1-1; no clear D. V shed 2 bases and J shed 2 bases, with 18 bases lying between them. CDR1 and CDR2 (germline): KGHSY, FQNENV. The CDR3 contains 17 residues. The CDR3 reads CASSQGPPAGFNTEAFF. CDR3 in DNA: TGTGCCAGCAGCCAAGGGCCCCCAGCGGGGTTCAACACTGAAGCTTTCTTT.

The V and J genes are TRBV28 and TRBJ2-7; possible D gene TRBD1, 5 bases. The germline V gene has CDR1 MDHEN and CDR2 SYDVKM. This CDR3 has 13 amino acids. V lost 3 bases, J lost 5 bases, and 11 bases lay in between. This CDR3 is CASSFRAAHEQYF. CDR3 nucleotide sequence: TGTGCCAGCAGTTTCAGGGCAGCCCACGAGCAGTACTTC.

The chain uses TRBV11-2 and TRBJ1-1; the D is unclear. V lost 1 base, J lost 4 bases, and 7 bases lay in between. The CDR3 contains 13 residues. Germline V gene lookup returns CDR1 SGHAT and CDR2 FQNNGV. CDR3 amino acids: CASSLVLSTEAFF. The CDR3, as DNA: TGTGCCAGCAGCTTAGTACTAAGCACTGAAGCTTTCTTT.

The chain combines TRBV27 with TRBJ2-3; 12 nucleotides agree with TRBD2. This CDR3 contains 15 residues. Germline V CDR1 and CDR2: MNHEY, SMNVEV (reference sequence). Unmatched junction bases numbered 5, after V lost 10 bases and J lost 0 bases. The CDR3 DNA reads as TGTGCCACGAGACTAGCGGGGGCAAGCACAGATACGCAGTATTTT. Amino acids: CATRLAGASTDTQYF.

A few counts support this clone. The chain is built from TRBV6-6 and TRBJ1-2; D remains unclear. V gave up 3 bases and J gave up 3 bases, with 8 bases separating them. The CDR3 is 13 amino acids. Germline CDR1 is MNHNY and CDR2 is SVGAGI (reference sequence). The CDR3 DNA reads TGTGCCAGCAGTTATCGACCAGACTATGGCTACACCTTC. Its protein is CASSYRPDYGYTF.

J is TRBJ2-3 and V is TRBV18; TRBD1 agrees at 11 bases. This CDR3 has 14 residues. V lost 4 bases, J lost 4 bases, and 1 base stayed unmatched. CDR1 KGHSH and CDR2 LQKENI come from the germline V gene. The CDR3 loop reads CASSQGQGADTQYF. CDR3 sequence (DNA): TGTGCCAGCTCACAGGGACAGGGGGCAGATACGCAGTATTTT.

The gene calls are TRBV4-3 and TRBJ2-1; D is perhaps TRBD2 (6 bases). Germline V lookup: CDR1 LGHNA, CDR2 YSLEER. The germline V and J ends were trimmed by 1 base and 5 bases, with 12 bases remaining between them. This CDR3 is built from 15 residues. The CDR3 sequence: CASSQGLSGNNEQFF. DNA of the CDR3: TGCGCCAGCAGCCAAGGGCTTAGCGGTAACAATGAGCAGTTCTTC.

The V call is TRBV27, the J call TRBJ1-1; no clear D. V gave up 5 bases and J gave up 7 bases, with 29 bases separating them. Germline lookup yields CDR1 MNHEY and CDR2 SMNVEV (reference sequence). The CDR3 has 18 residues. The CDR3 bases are TGTGCCAGCAGTCCCCAGTCCCCCGCGCCCTTTTCGTTAAGTGAAGCTTTCTTT. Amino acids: CASSPQSPAPFSLSEAFF.

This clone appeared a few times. The CDR3 coding sequence is TGTGCCAGCAGCTGGGGGGCGGGCTTGGAGACCCAGTACTTC. Residues: CASSWGAGLETQYF. The rearrangement uses TRBV5-5 and TRBJ2-5; the D call may be TRBD1 or TRBD2 (6 bases each). Germline V gives CDR1 SGHKS, CDR2 YYEKEE (reference sequence). V was trimmed by 3 bases and J by 5 bases, leaving 14 bases between them. CDR3 size: 14 residues. The full variable domain, in which reference TRBV5-5 and TRBJ2-5 provide the parts outside the CDR3, is DAGVTQSPTHLIKTRGQQVTLRCSPISGHKSVSWYQQVLGQGPQFIFQYYEKEERGRGNFPDRFSARQFPNYSSELNVNALLLGDSALYLCASSWGAGLETQYFGPGTRLLVL.

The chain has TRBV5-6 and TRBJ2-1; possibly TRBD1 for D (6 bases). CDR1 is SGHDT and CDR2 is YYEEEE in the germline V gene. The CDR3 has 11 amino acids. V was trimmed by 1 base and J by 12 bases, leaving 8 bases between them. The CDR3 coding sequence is TGTGCCAGCAGCTTGCTAGGGGGGCAGTTCTTC. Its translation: CASSLLGGQFF. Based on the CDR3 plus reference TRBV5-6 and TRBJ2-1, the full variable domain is DAGVTQSPTHLIKTRGQQVTLRCSPKSGHDTVSWYQQALGQGPQFIFQYYEEEERQRGNFPDRFSGHQFPNYSSELNVNALLLGDSALYLCASSLLGGQFFGPGTRLTVL.

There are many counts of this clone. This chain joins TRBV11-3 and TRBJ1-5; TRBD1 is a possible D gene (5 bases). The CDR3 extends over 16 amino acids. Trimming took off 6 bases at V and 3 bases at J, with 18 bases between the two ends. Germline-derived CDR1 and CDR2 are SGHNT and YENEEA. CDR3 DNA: TGTGCCAGCAGACTCAGGGAGTGCGTGGTCAATCAGCCCCAGCATTTT. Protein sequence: CASRLRECVVNQPQHF.